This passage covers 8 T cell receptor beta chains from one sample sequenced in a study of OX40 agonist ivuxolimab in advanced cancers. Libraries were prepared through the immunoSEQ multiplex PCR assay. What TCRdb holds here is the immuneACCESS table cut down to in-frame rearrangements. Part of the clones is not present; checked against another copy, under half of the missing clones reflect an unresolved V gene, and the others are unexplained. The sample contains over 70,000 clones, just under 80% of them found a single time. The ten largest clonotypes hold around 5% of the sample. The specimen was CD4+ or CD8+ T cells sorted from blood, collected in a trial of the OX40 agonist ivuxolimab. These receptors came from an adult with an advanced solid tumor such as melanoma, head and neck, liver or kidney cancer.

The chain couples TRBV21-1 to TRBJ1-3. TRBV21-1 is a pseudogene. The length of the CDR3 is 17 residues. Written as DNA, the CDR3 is TGTGCCAGCAGCAAAGTAAAAACAGACTACTCTGGAAACACCATATATTTT. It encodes CASSKVKTDYSGNTIYF.

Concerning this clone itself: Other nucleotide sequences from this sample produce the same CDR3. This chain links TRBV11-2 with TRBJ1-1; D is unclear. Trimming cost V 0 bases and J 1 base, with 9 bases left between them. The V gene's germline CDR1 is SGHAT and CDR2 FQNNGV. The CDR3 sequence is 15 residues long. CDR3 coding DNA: TGTGCCAGCAGCTTAGAACAGCACCCGAACACTGAAGCTTTCTTT. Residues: CASSLEQHPNTEAFF.

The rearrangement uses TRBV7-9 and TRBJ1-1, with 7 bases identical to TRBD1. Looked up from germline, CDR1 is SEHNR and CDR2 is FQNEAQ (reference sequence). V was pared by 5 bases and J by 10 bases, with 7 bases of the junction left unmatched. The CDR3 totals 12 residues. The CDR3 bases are TGTGCCAGCAGCATAGGACAGGCGGGAGCTTTCTTT. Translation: CASSIGQAGAFF.

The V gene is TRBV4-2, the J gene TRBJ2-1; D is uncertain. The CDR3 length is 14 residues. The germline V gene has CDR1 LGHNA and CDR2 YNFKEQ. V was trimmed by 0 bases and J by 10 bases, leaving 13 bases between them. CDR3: CASSQDQVGAEQFF. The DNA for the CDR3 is TGTGCCAGCAGCCAAGATCAGGTCGGCGCAGAGCAGTTCTTC.

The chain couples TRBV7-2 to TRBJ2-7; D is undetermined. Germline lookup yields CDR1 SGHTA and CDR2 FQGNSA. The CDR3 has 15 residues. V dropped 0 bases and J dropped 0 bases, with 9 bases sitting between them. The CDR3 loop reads CASSLALGSSYEQYF. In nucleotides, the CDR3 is TGTGCCAGCAGCTTAGCGCTGGGTAGCTCCTACGAGCAGTACTTC.

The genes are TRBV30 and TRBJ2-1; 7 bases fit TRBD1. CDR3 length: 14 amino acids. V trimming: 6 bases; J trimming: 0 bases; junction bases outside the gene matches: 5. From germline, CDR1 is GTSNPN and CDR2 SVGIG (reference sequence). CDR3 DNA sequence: TGTGCCTGTGACAGGGAACTCTCCTACAATGAGCAGTTCTTC. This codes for CACDRELSYNEQFF.

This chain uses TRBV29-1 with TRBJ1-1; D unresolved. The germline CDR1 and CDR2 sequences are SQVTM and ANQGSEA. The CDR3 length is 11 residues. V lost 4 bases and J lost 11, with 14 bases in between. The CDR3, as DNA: TGCAGCGTTGGAGACAACACGTACGCTTTCTTT. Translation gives CSVGDNTYAFF. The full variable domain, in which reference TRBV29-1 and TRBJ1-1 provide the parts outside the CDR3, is SAVISQKPSRDICQRGTSLTIQCQVDSQVTMMFWYRQQPGQSLTLIATANQGSEATYESGFVIDKFPISRPNLTFSTLTVSNMSPEDSSIYLCSVGDNTYAFFGQGTRLTVV.

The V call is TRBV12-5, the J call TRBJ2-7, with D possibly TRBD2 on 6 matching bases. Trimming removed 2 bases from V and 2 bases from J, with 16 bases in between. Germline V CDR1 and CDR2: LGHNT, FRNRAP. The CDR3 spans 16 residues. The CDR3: CASGLRKPSGAYEQYF. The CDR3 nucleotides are TGTGCTAGTGGTTTGCGGAAACCTTCGGGAGCCTACGAGCAGTACTTC.